What follows are 14 T cell receptor beta chains derived from one specimen sequenced in a study of T cell responses to AZD1222 COVID-19 vaccine. Generated by immunoSEQ multiplex PCR, the TCRdb table keeps only in-frame clones and is missing some. The repertoire includes about 120,000 clones, over 75% of them detected once, and under 4.5% sits in the top ten. The source was peripheral blood, collected on day 0 of AZD1222 vaccination. Receptors were obtained from an adult in good health.

With regard to this clone: Within the sample, other DNA sequences also encode this same CDR3. The V gene is TRBV18, the J gene TRBJ2-6; 7 bases fit TRBD2. The ends lost 0 bases at V and 1 base at J; junction bases unmatched: 6. The CDR3 extends over 18 amino acids. CDR1 and CDR2 from the germline V gene are KGHSH and LQKENI. The CDR3 reads CASSPPRAGYSGANVLTF. CDR3 bases: TGTGCCAGCTCACCACCGAGAGCGGGGTATTCTGGGGCCAACGTCCTGACTTTC.

The chain carries TRBV6-5 and TRBJ2-7; no clear D. Germline lookup yields CDR1 MNHEY and CDR2 SVGAGI. The CDR3 spans 12 residues. The ends were cut back, 5 bases at V and 7 bases at J, with 12 bases in the middle. The CDR3 DNA is TGTGCCAGCAGTCCTGGTTTCGGGGAGCAGTACTTC. Translated: CASSPGFGEQYF.

This clone showed up just once. The chain joins TRBV5-1 to TRBJ1-6, with D possibly TRBD1 on 5 matching bases. This CDR3 has 16 residues. Germline V lookup: CDR1 SGHRS, CDR2 YFSETQ. Trimming stripped 0 bases from V and 3 bases from J, with 10 bases between. CDR3 DNA: TGCGCCAGCAGCTTGGCCGGGGGACTCTATAATTCACCCCTCCACTTT. Protein product: CASSLAGGLYNSPLHF.

The V and J genes are TRBV10-3 and TRBJ2-4; the D call may be TRBD1 or TRBD2 (6 bases each). Per the germline V gene, CDR1 is ENHRY and CDR2 is SYGVKD. CDR3 length: 11 residues. V lost 4 bases to trimming and J lost 10 bases, with 8 bases between them. CDR3 sequence: CAISGGTIQYF. CDR3 DNA sequence: TGTGCCATCAGTGGCGGGACAATTCAGTACTTC.

The chain combines TRBV4-2 with TRBJ2-1; 16 positions match TRBD2. The CDR3 has 16 residues. From germline, CDR1 is LGHNA and CDR2 YNFKEQ. V trimming: 3 bases; J trimming: 5 bases; junction bases outside the gene matches: 1. The CDR3: CASSQGTSGGDNEQFF. In nucleotides, the CDR3 is TGTGCCAGCAGCCAGGGGACTAGCGGGGGGGACAATGAGCAGTTCTTC.

The J gene is TRBJ1-5, the V gene TRBV6-5; possibly TRBD1 for D (6 bases). CDR1 and CDR2 (germline): MNHEY, SVGAGI. This CDR3 is built from 14 residues. Trimming cost V 6 bases and J 3 bases, with 12 bases left between them. CDR3 sequence reads: CASSLTGFNQPQHF. As DNA, the CDR3 is TGTGCCAGCAGCTTGACAGGATTCAATCAGCCCCAGCATTTT.

The chain combines TRBV6-5 with TRBJ2-7, with TRBD1 as a possible D gene (6 bases). CDR1 and CDR2 from the germline V gene are MNHEY and SVGAGI. V was clipped by 2 bases and J by 3 bases, with 17 bases between them. The CDR3 extends over 16 amino acids. The DNA for the CDR3 is TGTGCCAGCAGTTACAGGACAGTGGGGAGAAACTACGAGCAGTACTTC. As protein: CASSYRTVGRNYEQYF.

This chain links TRBV3-1 (or the pseudogene TRBV3-2) with TRBJ1-5; D is unclear. The length of the CDR3 is 14 residues. Trimming took 1 base from V and 6 from J, leaving 10 bases between them. CDR1 is LGHDT and CDR2 is YNNKEL in the germline V gene (reference sequence). The CDR3 DNA follows: TGTGCCAGCAGCCAAGGGTCATATAGTCAGCCCCAGCATTTT. Protein sequence: CASSQGSYSQPQHF.

The CDR3 coding sequence is TGTGCCAGCAGCTTAGGGCCAGGGGATAGAGGCTACACCTTC. Protein product: CASSLGPGDRGYTF. The chain uses TRBV7-2 and TRBJ1-2; a weak D match, TRBD1 (6 bases). This CDR3 is built from 14 residues. Trimming removed 1 base at V and 8 bases at J, with 14 bases between. CDR1 is SGHTA, CDR2 FQGNSA, per germline.

This clone was observed once. This chain uses TRBV3-1 (or the pseudogene TRBV3-2) with TRBJ1-6; no firm D call. The CDR3 is 14 amino acids. Trimming took 6 bases from V and 7 from J, leaving 13 bases between them. Germline V gives CDR1 LGHDT, CDR2 YNNKEL (reference sequence). CDR3 residues: CASRPGRLNSPLHF. In DNA, the CDR3 is TGTGCCAGCAGGCCCGGGAGATTGAATTCACCCCTCCACTTT.

This chain links TRBV6-7 with TRBJ1-3; D perhaps matches TRBD1 (5 bases). TRBV6-7 is an ORF for which the function is uncertain. Trimming removed 8 bases from V and 2 bases from J, with 13 bases in between. This CDR3 has 14 residues. CDR3 nucleotides: TGTGCCAGCTTCAGGGAAGTCCCTGGAAACACCATATATTTT. Protein sequence: CASFREVPGNTIYF.

The V and J genes are TRBV27 and TRBJ2-7, with D tentatively TRBD1 or TRBD2 (6 bases each). The CDR3 length is 14 residues. Germline V CDR1 and CDR2: MNHEY, SMNVEV (reference sequence). Deletions cut 4 bases from V and 3 bases from J, with 13 bases between. DNA of the CDR3: TGTGCCAGCAGTTCTAAGAGGGGGGTCTACGAGCAGTACTTC. Its translation: CASSSKRGVYEQYF.

The chain combines TRBV6-2 or TRBV6-3 with TRBJ1-1; D unresolved. V was clipped by 2 bases and J by 5 bases, with 12 bases between them. Germline CDR1 is MNHEY and CDR2 is SVGEGT. The CDR3 runs 14 residues. The CDR3 DNA sequence: TGTGCCAGCAGTTACGGGGAAAGTGGAACTGAAGCTTTCTTT. Amino acids: CASSYGESGTEAFF.

The chain joins TRBV4-2 to TRBJ2-7; the D gene is possibly TRBD2 (5 bases). Per germline, CDR1 LGHNA and CDR2 YNFKEQ. CDR3 length: 15 residues. Trimming took 0 bases from V and 2 from J, leaving 11 bases between them. The CDR3 DNA reads as TGTGCCAGCAGCCAAGATCGGACTTCCGCCTACGAGCAGTACTTC. It translates to CASSQDRTSAYEQYF.